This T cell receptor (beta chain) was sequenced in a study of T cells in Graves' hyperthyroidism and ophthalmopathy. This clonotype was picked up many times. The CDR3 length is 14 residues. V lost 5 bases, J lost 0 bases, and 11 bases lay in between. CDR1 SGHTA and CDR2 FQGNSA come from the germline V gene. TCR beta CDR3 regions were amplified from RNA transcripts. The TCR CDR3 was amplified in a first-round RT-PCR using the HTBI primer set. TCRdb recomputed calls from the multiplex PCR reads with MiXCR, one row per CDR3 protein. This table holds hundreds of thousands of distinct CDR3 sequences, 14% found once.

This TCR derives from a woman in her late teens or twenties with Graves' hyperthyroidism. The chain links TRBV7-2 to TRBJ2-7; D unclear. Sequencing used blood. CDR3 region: CASSPRYTSYEQYF. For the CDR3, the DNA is TGTGCCAGCAGCCCGCGTTACACCTCCTACGAGCAGTACTTC.